Each of the 6 T cell receptor beta chains below was sequenced from the same sample in a study of blood T cells in healthy people across ages. A J-beta primer mix and a sample-barcoded 5' primer were used in a second PCR of about 7 to 12 cycles. TCRdb fed the 5' RACE reads into MiXCR, producing one record per CDR3 protein. In the table there are about 1.6 million distinct CDR3 sequences, 30% to 40% of which are singletons. Sequenced input: blood. Every receptor here comes from a woman aged 30 to 39 in good health.

This sequence joins TRBV5-5 and TRBJ1-2; 9 bases are a match to TRBD1. The CDR3 spans 16 residues. Germline V gene data show CDR1 as SGHKS and CDR2 as YYEKEE (reference sequence). After removal of 0 bases from V and 7 bases from J, the junction contained 10 bases not matched to a gene. In DNA, the CDR3 is TGTGCCAGCAGCTTGGTAGGGACAGGGTATCGAGTTGGCTACACCTTC. Its translation is CASSLVGTGYRVGYTF.

This clonotype was detected only a few times. The J gene is TRBJ1-2, the V gene TRBV20-1, with a weak D call TRBD1 (6 bases). CDR1 and CDR2 (germline): DFQATT, SNEGSKA (reference sequence). There are 15 residues in the CDR3. Trimming took off 6 bases at V and 0 bases at J, with 17 bases between the two ends. The CDR3 here is CSAIRTDPPNYGYTF. The CDR3 DNA follows: TGCAGTGCCATACGGACAGATCCGCCTAACTATGGCTACACCTTC.

This clonotype was seen a handful of times. This chain links TRBV6-6 with TRBJ2-3; unclear D gene. Trimming pared 0 bases from V and 2 bases from J, leaving 12 bases between. This CDR3 has 16 amino acids. The germline V gene encodes CDR1 MNHNY and CDR2 SVGAGI (reference sequence). This CDR3 reads CASSYSEIPITDTQYF. In DNA form, the CDR3 reads TGTGCCAGCAGTTACTCTGAGATCCCAATCACAGATACGCAGTATTTT.

The chain joins TRBV9 to TRBJ2-3, with TRBD2 matching 9 bases. V gave up 4 bases and J gave up 2 bases; unmatched junction bases: 8. Germline-derived CDR1 and CDR2 are SGDLS and YYNGEE. This CDR3 comprises 16 residues. DNA of the CDR3: TGTGCCAGCAGCCCGGCGACTAGCGGACTCACAGATACGCAGTATTTT. Its protein product is CASSPATSGLTDTQYF.

This chain uses TRBV28 with TRBJ1-1, with 7 bases that match TRBD1. Unmatched junction bases numbered 13, after V lost 6 bases and J lost 6 bases. This CDR3 has 15 residues. In germline, CDR1 is MDHEN, CDR2 SYDVKM. The CDR3 sequence is CASSSTTGVIAEAFF. As DNA, the CDR3 is TGTGCCAGCAGCTCTACTACAGGGGTTATTGCTGAAGCTTTCTTT.

This clonotype appeared a few times. This rearrangement joins TRBV9 to TRBJ2-7; possible D gene TRBD2, 5 bases. The germline gives CDR1 SGDLS, CDR2 YYNGEE. This CDR3 has 15 residues. Trimming left V 0 bases short and J 0 bases short, with 10 bases between. The CDR3 is CASSVAPGSSYEQYF. CDR3 nucleotides: TGTGCCAGCAGCGTAGCCCCGGGGAGCTCCTACGAGCAGTACTTC.